The rows below give T cell receptor beta chains drawn from one sample of a study of shared clonotypes between healthy human individuals. Sequencing used immunoSEQ multiplex PCR; TCRdb keeps in-frame clones, though not all of them. The data hold about 2 million clones, with about 95% observed a single time. Sequenced: naive CD8+ T cells sorted from blood. Receptors were obtained from a man aged 18 to 30 in good health. Each CDR3 is given with its conserved first and last residue. Each record gives: J gene, D gene, clone size, V gene, CDR3 DNA, CDR3 protein. The D gene is left open where the match is weak. A clone size is listed for some rows: how often the clone was seen (once, few, many), or a class if it is expanded.

J: TRBJ2-7; D: -; size: -; V: TRBV6-1; DNA: TGTGCCAGCAGTGAAAGGCGGCCCTACGAGCAGTACTTC; CDR3: CASSERRPYEQYF
J: TRBJ2-7; D: TRBD2; size: -; V: TRBV27; DNA: TGTGCCAGCAATCCCCGGGGGGCCTACGAGCAGTACTTC; CDR3: CASNPRGAYEQYF
J: TRBJ1-2; D: -; size: -; V: TRBV30; DNA: TGTGCCTGTACGTACTACAGGGTGTTACTGTTCGGCTACACCTTC; CDR3: CACTYYRVLLFGYTF
J: TRBJ2-5; D: -; size: -; V: TRBV30; DNA: TGTGCCTGGAGTGTATTCGCGACAGAAGAGACCCAGTACTTC; CDR3: CAWSVFATEETQYF
J: TRBJ1-1; D: TRBD1; size: -; V: TRBV9; DNA: TGTGCCAGCAGCGGCCGAACCGGGACAGCTAACACTGAAGCTTTCTTT; CDR3: CASSGRTGTANTEAFF
J: TRBJ2-5; D: -; size: -; V: TRBV5-1; DNA: TGCGCCAGCAGCTTGGTTGGGGAGGAGACCCAGTACTTC; CDR3: CASSLVGEETQYF
J: TRBJ2-1; D: TRBD2; size: -; V: TRBV27; DNA: TGTGCCAGCACCTTCTCGCGGGGAGGGGACGGCTACAATGAGCAGTTCTTC; CDR3: CASTFSRGGDGYNEQFF
J: TRBJ2-7; D: -; size: -; V: TRBV2; DNA: TGTGCCAGCAGTGATTCCAGCTCCTACGAGCAGTACTTC; CDR3: CASSDSSSYEQYF
J: TRBJ1-1; D: TRBD1; size: -; V: TRBV10-3; DNA: TGTGCCATCAGTGAGTCAATGAGGACAGGGGCCACTGAAGCTTTCTTT; CDR3: CAISESMRTGATEAFF
J: TRBJ2-1; D: TRBD1; size: -; V: TRBV9; DNA: TGTGCCAGCAGCCCCAGGACAGGGGAGTCCTACAATGAGCAGTTCTTC; CDR3: CASSPRTGESYNEQFF
J: TRBJ2-7; D: TRBD2; size: -; V: TRBV5-1; DNA: TGCGCCAGCAGCTTGGCCATTACAAGCGGGAACCCTCTTGACGAGCAGTACTTC; CDR3: CASSLAITSGNPLDEQYF
J: TRBJ1-2; D: -; size: -; V: TRBV4-3; DNA: TGCGCCAGCAGCCAAGGTCATACAGCTAACTATGGCTACACCTTC; CDR3: CASSQGHTANYGYTF
J: TRBJ2-5; D: TRBD2; size: -; V: TRBV7-9; DNA: TGTGCCAGCAGCAATCAACTAGCGGGAGGGCCCGAGACCCAGTACTTC; CDR3: CASSNQLAGGPETQYF
J: TRBJ2-3; D: TRBD2; size: -; V: TRBV19; DNA: TGTGCCAGTAGTATTCGACTAGCGGGGGTACTCAGGGGAGATACGCAGTATTTT; CDR3: CASSIRLAGVLRGDTQYF
J: TRBJ2-2; D: TRBD1; size: -; V: TRBV27; DNA: TGTGCCAGCAGCCGACAGGGCTACAACACCGGGGAGCTGTTTTTT; CDR3: CASSRQGYNTGELFF
J: TRBJ2-7; D: TRBD2; size: once; V: TRBV11-2; DNA: TGTGCCAGCAGCTTGCTAGCGGCCGATTACGAGCAGTACTTC; CDR3: CASSLLAADYEQYF
J: TRBJ2-3; D: -; size: -; V: TRBV5-6; DNA: TGTGCCAGCAGCCTCTTCACAGATACGCAGTATTTT; CDR3: CASSLFTDTQYF
J: TRBJ1-1; D: -; size: -; V: TRBV6-1; DNA: TGTGCCAGCAGTATGAAGGCTACTGAAGCTTTCTTT; CDR3: CASSMKATEAFF
J: TRBJ2-5; D: TRBD2; size: -; V: TRBV10-3; DNA: TGTGCCATCAGTGAGTGGCTAGCGGATAAAGAGACCCAGTACTTC; CDR3: CAISEWLADKETQYF
J: TRBJ2-7; D: TRBD1; size: -; V: TRBV10-2; DNA: TGCGCCAGCCTAGTGACAGGGGGCGGAACCAACGAGCAGTACTTC; CDR3: CASLVTGGGTNEQYF
J: TRBJ2-1; D: -; size: -; V: TRBV2; DNA: TGTGCCAGCAGTGACGACAGGGAGGTACAGTTCTTC; CDR3: CASSDDREVQFF
J: TRBJ2-5; D: -; size: once; V: TRBV9; DNA: TGTGCCAGCAGCGCCGATGGGGCTTCTCAAGAGACCCAGTACTTC; CDR3: CASSADGASQETQYF
J: TRBJ2-3; D: -; size: -; V: TRBV9; DNA: TGTGCCAGCAGCTCCCTCCCAGATACGCAGTATTTT; CDR3: CASSSLPDTQYF
J: TRBJ2-7; D: -; size: -; V: TRBV6-1; DNA: TGTGCCAGCAGTGAAGCGCGAGAATCCTACTTAGAGCAGTACTTC; CDR3: CASSEARESYLEQYF
J: TRBJ2-7; D: TRBD1; size: once; V: TRBV2; DNA: TGTTCGATGAGGGGGACAGGAAATAACGAGCAGTACTTC; CDR3: CSMRGTGNNEQYF
J: TRBJ2-2; D: TRBD2; size: -; V: TRBV9; DNA: TGTGCCAGCAGCGGACCCTGGGGCGGGAGGGGAGGCACCGGGGAGCTGTTTTTT; CDR3: CASSGPWGGRGGTGELFF
J: TRBJ2-7; D: -; size: -; V: TRBV27; DNA: TGTGCCAGCAGTCCTCGGACTTTTCCCTACGAGCAGTACTTC; CDR3: CASSPRTFPYEQYF
J: TRBJ2-5; D: TRBD1; size: -; V: TRBV27; DNA: TGTGCCAGCAGTAGCCTCCGTGGGGACAGGGGCCAAGAGACCCAGTACTTC; CDR3: CASSSLRGDRGQETQYF
J: TRBJ2-3; D: -; size: -; V: TRBV2; DNA: TGTGCCAGCAGGTTAACAGGGGAAGTATGGCGGGGACAGAATACGCAGTATTTT; CDR3: CASRLTGEVWRGQNTQYF
J: TRBJ2-5; D: -; size: -; V: TRBV5-4; DNA: TGTGCCAGCAGCTTGGTCGGTCTAAACCAAGAGACCCAGTACTTC; CDR3: CASSLVGLNQETQYF
J: TRBJ1-2; D: -; size: -; V: TRBV27; DNA: TGTGCCAGCAGTCTCATGGGACCCGAGAACTATGGCTACACCTTC; CDR3: CASSLMGPENYGYTF
J: TRBJ2-7; D: -; size: -; V: TRBV7-2; DNA: TGTGCCAGCACCTCCCCGACAGGTGCCTACGAGCAGTACTTC; CDR3: CASTSPTGAYEQYF
J: TRBJ2-7; D: -; size: -; V: TRBV4-3; DNA: TGCGCCAGCAGCCAAGACCAGGGGGAGGGCTACGAGCAGTACTTC; CDR3: CASSQDQGEGYEQYF
J: TRBJ2-7; D: TRBD2; size: -; V: TRBV7-2; DNA: TGTGCCAGCAGCTTAGTAGGTAGCGGGAGGCCCGGGTCCTACGAGCAGTACTTC; CDR3: CASSLVGSGRPGSYEQYF
J: TRBJ1-4; D: -; size: -; V: TRBV7-9; DNA: TGTGCCAGCAGCTTGGGGGATAATGAAAAACTGTTTTTT; CDR3: CASSLGDNEKLFF
J: TRBJ2-1; D: -; size: -; V: TRBV7-2; DNA: TGTGCCAGCAGCCCCCCGTGGGGCAATGAGCAGTTCTTC; CDR3: CASSPPWGNEQFF
J: TRBJ2-7; D: -; size: -; V: TRBV19; DNA: TGTGCCAGTAGTATTAACCAGGTAAAAAGTGACGAGCAGTACTTC; CDR3: CASSINQVKSDEQYF
J: TRBJ2-3; D: -; size: -; V: TRBV9; DNA: TGTGCCAGCAAGCGAGTCTCCACAGATACGCAGTATTTT; CDR3: CASKRVSTDTQYF
J: TRBJ2-7; D: -; size: once; V: TRBV4-1; DNA: TGCGCCAGCAGCCAAGATAACGGCCTTACCTACGAGCAGTACTTC; CDR3: CASSQDNGLTYEQYF
J: TRBJ2-7; D: -; size: once; V: TRBV7-9; DNA: TGTGCCAGCAGAAGAGACCAGACCTACGAGCAGTACTTC; CDR3: CASRRDQTYEQYF
J: TRBJ1-4; D: TRBD1; size: -; V: TRBV7-9; DNA: TGTGCCAGCAGCTCCCTCCACAGGGGGCGAACTAATGAAAAACTGTTTTTT; CDR3: CASSSLHRGRTNEKLFF
J: TRBJ2-7; D: TRBD2; size: -; V: TRBV4-2; DNA: TGTGCCAGCAGCCCGGGGGGGGCGGGCTACGAGCAGTACTTC; CDR3: CASSPGGAGYEQYF
J: TRBJ2-3; D: TRBD2; size: once; V: TRBV5-4; DNA: TGTGCCAGCAGAACTAAACCGGGACTAGCGACAGATACGCAGTATTTT; CDR3: CASRTKPGLATDTQYF
J: TRBJ2-2; D: TRBD1; size: -; V: TRBV7-9; DNA: TGTGCCAGCAGCGCCCAAGGGGGCGGGTACACCGGGGAGCTGTTTTTT; CDR3: CASSAQGGGYTGELFF
J: TRBJ2-1; D: TRBD2; size: -; V: TRBV6-5; DNA: TGTGCCAGCAGTCCTTCTAGCGGGGGGGCTCTTGAGCAGTTCTTC; CDR3: CASSPSSGGALEQFF
J: TRBJ1-1; D: -; size: -; V: TRBV28; DNA: TGTGCCAGCAGTTTTGCAAGGACAGTGGAAGCTTTCTTT; CDR3: CASSFARTVEAFF
J: TRBJ1-5; D: -; size: -; V: TRBV4-3; DNA: TGCGCCAGCAGCCAAGAGAGAGAAATTTCTGGGGCCCAGCATTTT; CDR3: CASSQEREISGAQHF